The 27 T cell receptor beta chains presented below share a single source sample, sequenced in a study of blood T cell repertoires in COVID-19. Only in-frame clones appear in the TCRdb table, and some are missing; sequencing was by immunoSEQ multiplex PCR. The data contain 150,000 to 200,000 clones, roughly 85% of them singletons. The sequenced sample was peripheral blood. The origin of the receptors is a woman at least 80 years old with active or convalescent COVID-19.

The chain couples TRBV23-1 to TRBJ1-4; the match to TRBD1 covers 8 bases. TRBV23-1 is marked as an open reading frame, function uncertain. The CDR3 contains 18 residues. Germline trimming cut 0 bases from V and 7 bases from J; bases unmatched to any gene: 13. Here the CDR3 DNA reads TGCGCCAGCAGTCAATCGTTAGGACAGGGAGAGAGTAGTGAAAAACTGTTTTTT. Amino acids: CASSQSLGQGESSEKLFF.

The gene calls are TRBV5-4 and TRBJ2-1, with 14 positions matching TRBD2. The CDR3 totals 16 residues. The junction had 3 bases not matched to a gene; V was cut back by 4 bases and J by 3 bases. CDR1 is SGHNT, CDR2 YYREEE, per germline (reference sequence). This chain's CDR3 is CASSQTSGRDYNEQFF. The CDR3, as DNA: TGTGCCAGCAGCCAGACTAGCGGGAGGGACTACAATGAGCAGTTCTTC.

The gene calls are TRBV11-2 and TRBJ2-1; no definite D call. Germline CDR1 and CDR2: SGHAT and FQNNGV. The CDR3 has 16 amino acids. V lost 1 base to trimming and J lost 7 bases, with 17 bases between them. The CDR3 region has the DNA TGTGCCAGCAGCTTAGGGCGTGAGCGAAGAGGAAATGAGCAGTTCTTC. It encodes CASSLGRERRGNEQFF.

The V gene is TRBV7-2, the J gene TRBJ1-6; 8 bases align to TRBD1. Trimming removed 5 bases from V and 7 bases from J; junction bases left unmatched: 7. The CDR3 has 15 residues. CDR1 SGHTA and CDR2 FQGNSA come from the germline V gene. The CDR3: CASSPRTGTNSPLHF. The CDR3 coding sequence is TGTGCCAGCAGCCCGAGGACAGGGACAAATTCACCCCTCCACTTT. Full variable domain (remainder filled in from reference TRBV7-2 and TRBJ1-6): GAGVSQSPSNKVTEKGKDVELRCDPISGHTALYWYRQSLGQGLEFLIYFQGNSAPDKSGLPSDRFSAERTGGSVSTLTIQRTQQEDSAVYLCASSPRTGTNSPLHFGNGTRLTVT.

In DNA, the CDR3 is TGTGCCAGCAGTTTACGCGGGGCAAGGGAAAAACTGTTTTTT. Translation: CASSLRGAREKLFF. This sequence joins TRBV28 and TRBJ1-4; a weak D match, TRBD1 (5 bases). The CDR3 runs 14 residues. The V end was cut by 2 bases, the J end by 8 bases, with 12 bases between. In germline, CDR1 is MDHEN, CDR2 SYDVKM.

This rearrangement joins TRBV5-1 to TRBJ1-1; TRBD1 might be the D (6 bases). Per germline, CDR1 SGHRS and CDR2 YFSETQ. The CDR3 contains 15 residues. Trimming stripped 1 base from V and 1 base from J, with 11 bases between. The CDR3 reads CASSLQGTKNTEAFF. The CDR3 coding sequence is TGCGCCAGCAGCTTGCAGGGGACGAAGAACACTGAAGCTTTCTTT.

The chain has TRBV6-2 or TRBV6-3 and TRBJ2-1, with TRBD1 matching 9 bases. The CDR3 consists of 16 residues. With 0 bases clipped from V and 7 bases from J, the junction kept 7 bases outside the gene matches. Looked up from germline, CDR1 is MNHEY and CDR2 is SVGEGT. As DNA, the CDR3 is TGTGCCAGCAGTTACTCCGGGACAGGGTATCAGAATGAGCAGTTCTTC. Translating gives CASSYSGTGYQNEQFF.

CDR3 coding DNA: TGCGCCAGCAGCCGTGGGGCGGACGTTGAAGCTTTCTTT. As protein: CASSRGADVEAFF. This chain links TRBV5-1 with TRBJ1-1, with a possible D match to TRBD1 (5 bases). CDR1 is SGHRS and CDR2 is YFSETQ in the germline V gene. The V end was cut by 4 bases, the J end by 7 bases, with 14 bases between. CDR3 length equals 13 residues.

The chain employs TRBV5-4 and TRBJ1-2, with unresolved D. This CDR3 has 14 residues. Trimming stripped 2 bases from V and 7 bases from J, with 15 bases between. CDR1 is SGHNT, CDR2 YYREEE, per germline (reference sequence). This CDR3 reads CASSFVSGYSGYTF. As DNA, the CDR3 is TGTGCCAGCAGCTTTGTATCCGGGTATAGTGGCTACACCTTC.

The chain links TRBV6-6 to TRBJ1-1, with TRBD1 identical over 7 bases. V was clipped by 7 bases and J by 0 bases; unmatched bases: 11. Germline V CDR1 and CDR2: MNHNY, SVGAGI (reference sequence). CDR3 size: 16 residues. In DNA form, the CDR3 reads TGTGCCAGCACTCCTGCCGGGACAGTGATGAACACTGAAGCTTTCTTT. This gives the protein CASTPAGTVMNTEAFF.

CDR3 sequence: CASSLVPMVAGSYNEQFF. DNA of the CDR3: TGTGCCAGCAGCTTAGTTCCCATGGTAGCGGGATCTTACAATGAGCAGTTCTTC. The chain joins TRBV11-2 to TRBJ2-1, with 8 nucleotides matching TRBD2. CDR1 is SGHAT and CDR2 is FQNNGV in the germline V gene. V gave up 1 base and J gave up 4 bases; unmatched junction bases: 12. The CDR3 contains 18 residues.

This chain joins TRBV5-5 and TRBJ2-2; D may be TRBD1 (6 bases). The V end lost 0 bases, the J end lost 1 base, and 13 bases lay between the germline ends. The CDR3 totals 17 residues. Germline V CDR1 and CDR2: SGHKS, YYEKEE (reference sequence). The CDR3 DNA reads as TGTGCCAGCAGCTTGGTTCTACAGGGCTTGAACACCGGGGAGCTGTTTTTT. It specifies CASSLVLQGLNTGELFF.

This chain joins TRBV11-2 and TRBJ2-7, with TRBD2 identical over 10 bases. Germline loops: CDR1 SGHAT, CDR2 FQNNGV. The CDR3 sequence is 18 residues long. V trimming: 0 bases; J trimming: 3 bases; junction bases outside the gene matches: 11. The CDR3 DNA sequence: TGTGCCAGCAGCTTAGATGATTCTCGGGGACTAGCGAGCTACGAGCAGTACTTC. It encodes CASSLDDSRGLASYEQYF.

The CDR3: CASRRDREYEQYF. The CDR3 DNA sequence: TGCGCCAGTCGCCGGGACAGGGAATACGAGCAGTACTTC. The V call is TRBV5-1, the J call TRBJ2-7; 9 bases align to TRBD1. Germline CDR1 is SGHRS and CDR2 is YFSETQ. The V segment lost 8 bases and the J segment 4 bases; nucleotides outside the gene matches: 7. The CDR3 sequence is 13 residues long.

V is TRBV6-2 or TRBV6-3 and J is TRBJ2-7, with a tentative D call TRBD1 (5 bases). Germline CDR1 MNHEY, CDR2 SVGEGT. The CDR3 runs to 14 residues. V shed 2 bases and J shed 0 bases, with 8 bases lying between them. CDR3 protein: CASSYPGNSYEQYF. Here the CDR3 DNA reads TGTGCCAGCAGTTACCCAGGGAACTCCTACGAGCAGTACTTC.

This chain joins TRBV10-1 and TRBJ2-1; D is unclear. Germline V lookup: CDR1 WNHNN, CDR2 SYGVQD (reference sequence). The V end lost 5 bases, the J end lost 0 bases, and 11 bases lay between the germline ends. The CDR3 length is 15 residues. The CDR3: CASSKASYSYNEQFF. The CDR3 region has the DNA TGCGCCAGCAGTAAAGCTTCCTACTCCTACAATGAGCAGTTCTTC.

The V call is TRBV5-4, the J call TRBJ1-2; D is ambiguous. The V gene lost 3 bases and the J gene lost 0 bases, with 9 bases spanning the gap. The CDR3 is made up of 14 amino acids. CDR1 SGHNT and CDR2 YYREEE come from the germline V gene (reference sequence). For the CDR3, the DNA is TGTGCCAGCAGCTCCCCCCCTTCTAACTATGGCTACACCTTC. This translates into CASSSPPSNYGYTF.

This clone has just one count. This sequence joins TRBV6-6 and TRBJ2-5, with a tentative D call TRBD1 (6 bases). This CDR3 contains 15 residues. V shed 2 bases and J shed 0 bases, with 10 bases lying between them. CDR1 MNHNY and CDR2 SVGAGI come from the germline V gene (reference sequence). The CDR3 DNA reads as TGTGCCAGCAGTTACAGCAACAGGGACCAAGAGACCCAGTACTTC. This codes for CASSYSNRDQETQYF.

This chain links TRBV25-1 with TRBJ1-1; 11 positions match TRBD1. Germline lookup yields CDR1 MGHDK and CDR2 SYGVNS. The CDR3 consists of 15 residues. Trimming removed 5 bases from V and 2 bases from J; junction bases left unmatched: 4. Here the CDR3 reads CASSPWTGGNTEAFF. Written as DNA, the CDR3 is TGTGCCAGCAGTCCTTGGACAGGGGGCAACACTGAAGCTTTCTTT. Drawing the rest from reference TRBV25-1 and TRBJ1-1, the complete variable domain is EADIYQTPRYLVIGTGKKITLECSQTMGHDKMYWYQQDPGMELHLIHYSYGVNSTEKGDLSSESTVSRIRTEHFPLTLESARPSHTSQYLCASSPWTGGNTEAFFGQGTRLTVV.

This clone has more than one count but fewer than ten. The chain's CDR3 is CASSLRPRNTEAFF. Written as DNA, the CDR3 is TGTGCCAGCAGTTTGAGGCCCAGGAACACTGAAGCTTTCTTT. This sequence joins TRBV28 and TRBJ1-1; D is undetermined. The germline gives CDR1 MDHEN, CDR2 SYDVKM. The ends were cut back, 3 bases at V and 1 base at J, with 9 bases in the middle. This CDR3 has 14 residues.

The CDR3 DNA reads TGTGCCATCAGTACGTCCGGGACAGGAGATGGCTACACCTTC. Translating it yields CAISTSGTGDGYTF. V is TRBV10-3 and J is TRBJ1-2; TRBD1 matches 8 bases. The CDR3 contains 14 residues. J lost 6 bases, V lost 5 bases, and 8 bases had no gene match. Germline-derived CDR1 and CDR2 are ENHRY and SYGVKD.

Regarding this clone: Because the CDR3's place on the DNA is in doubt, the DNA is left out and the CDR3 is given as listed by TCRdb. The chain employs TRBV7-3 and TRBJ1-2; no DNA check was done on the table's D call, TRBD1. The CDR3 has 17 residues if both end residues are counted. Germline loops: CDR1 SGHTA, CDR2 FQGTGA. Here the CDR3 reads CASSFGNGPGTADGYTF.

The V call is TRBV12-5, the J call TRBJ2-5; 9 nucleotides agree with TRBD1. CDR1 and CDR2 (germline): LGHNT, FRNRAP. V lost 7 bases and J lost 5; bases outside the gene matches: 11. CDR3 length: 15 residues. The CDR3 DNA follows: TGTGCTAGTGCCCTAGGACAGGGGTTGGCTGAGACCCAGTACTTC. Its protein is CASALGQGLAETQYF.

The rearrangement links TRBV30 to TRBJ1-2; tentative D call: TRBD1 (5 bases). Germline values: CDR1 GTSNPN, CDR2 SVGIG (reference sequence). The CDR3 extends over 13 amino acids. The V gene lost 8 bases and the J gene lost 4 bases, with 17 bases spanning the gap. The CDR3 coding sequence is TGTGCCGGAGTGGGGCTAAACCCCTATGGCTACACCTTC. This sequence encodes CAGVGLNPYGYTF.

The chain recombines TRBV6-4 with TRBJ1-2; no firm D call. Germline CDR1 and CDR2: MRHNA and SNTAGT. The CDR3 runs 13 residues. V lost 6 bases and J 4 bases, leaving 12 bases between the germline ends. CDR3 in DNA: TGTGCCAGCAGCCCGGGTTCGCTCTATGGCTACACCTTC. Translated: CASSPGSLYGYTF.

V usage is TRBV12-5 and J usage is TRBJ2-7; possible D gene TRBD2, 5 bases. The CDR3 loop spans 20 amino acids. Germline values: CDR1 LGHNT, CDR2 FRNRAP. Trimming took 3 bases from V and 4 from J, leaving 31 bases between them. For the CDR3, the DNA is TGTGCTAGTGGTTTATATAACGGCGCGGCAGCCGGAAGAGGGCTATACGAGCAGTACTTC. The encoded protein is CASGLYNGAAAGRGLYEQYF.

The V and J genes are TRBV9 and TRBJ2-3; D remains ambiguous. Per germline, CDR1 SGDLS and CDR2 YYNGEE. Trimming pared 0 bases from V and 6 bases from J, leaving 11 bases between. The CDR3 is 14 amino acids. CDR3 sequence reads: CASSVANPADTQYF. The CDR3 DNA reads TGTGCCAGCAGCGTAGCTAACCCAGCGGATACGCAGTATTTT.